This entry lists 22 T cell receptor beta chains sequenced from one sample in a study of blood T cell repertoires in COVID-19. Measured with immunoSEQ multiplex PCR; TCRdb has only the in-frame clones, and not every one. This sample has about 150,000 clones; around 84% occur once, and the top ten carry 7.2%. The material sequenced was peripheral blood. The source is a woman between 45 and 65 years old in a cohort sampled during active or convalescent COVID-19.

This chain links TRBV25-1 with TRBJ1-6; TRBD1 matches at 8 bases. Germline V CDR1 and CDR2: MGHDK, SYGVNS. V lost 3 bases, J lost 7 bases, and 2 bases stayed unmatched. The CDR3 is 14 residues long. The CDR3 is CASSDWTGNSPLHF. The DNA for the CDR3 is TGTGCCAGCAGTGACTGGACAGGGAATTCACCCCTCCACTTT.

The chain is built from TRBV4-1 and TRBJ1-5, with 10 bases that match TRBD1. Losses at the gene ends were 0 bases for V and 2 bases for J; bases not matched to a gene: 7. CDR3 length: 18 residues. The germline gives CDR1 MGHRA, CDR2 YSYEKL. This CDR3 reads CASSQDWDRGRGNQPQHF. DNA of the CDR3: TGCGCCAGCAGCCAAGATTGGGACAGGGGTCGGGGCAATCAGCCCCAGCATTTT.

This chain joins TRBV6-2 or TRBV6-3 and TRBJ2-2, with D perhaps TRBD1 (5 bases). Looked up from germline, CDR1 is MNHEY and CDR2 is SVGEGT. V lost 2 bases, J lost 6 bases, and 16 bases lay in between. The CDR3 is made up of 16 amino acids. The CDR3 DNA is TGTGCCAGCAGTTACCCACCCCTGACAGTGGCCGGGGAGCTGTTTTTT. Amino acid sequence: CASSYPPLTVAGELFF.

The chain is built from TRBV7-9 and TRBJ1-6; 7 bases are shared with TRBD1. V was pared by 5 bases and J by 7 bases, with 11 bases of the junction left unmatched. The CDR3 has 16 residues. Germline CDR1 reads SEHNR; CDR2 reads FQNEAQ (reference sequence). CDR3 region: CASSLQPGQRNSPLHF. In nucleotides, the CDR3 is TGTGCCAGCAGCCTGCAACCGGGACAGAGAAATTCACCCCTCCACTTT.

The V and J genes are TRBV11-2 and TRBJ1-1, with 12 bases matching TRBD1. CDR3 length: 16 residues. V lost 1 base to trimming and J lost 4 bases; unmatched junction nucleotides: 4. Germline V gene sequence: CDR1 SGHAT, CDR2 FQNNGV. CDR3 protein: CASSLGSGQGATEAFF. The CDR3 DNA reads TGTGCCAGCAGCTTAGGTTCGGGACAGGGGGCCACTGAAGCTTTCTTT. The full variable domain, rest sourced from reference TRBV11-2 and TRBJ1-1, is EAGVAQSPRYKIIEKRQSVAFWCNPISGHATLYWYQQILGQGPKLLIQFQNNGVVDDSQLPKDRFSAERLKGVDSTLKIQPAKLEDSAVYLCASSLGSGQGATEAFFGQGTRLTVV.

The rearrangement uses TRBV27 and TRBJ2-1, with D perhaps matching TRBD1 (6 bases). The germline V gene has CDR1 MNHEY and CDR2 SMNVEV (reference sequence). The CDR3 is made up of 15 amino acids. V gave up 3 bases and J gave up 16 bases, with 25 bases separating them. Written as DNA, the CDR3 is TGTGCCAGCAGTTTCGGGTCCGTCTGGGGGCGGTTGGAATTCTTC. Protein: CASSFGSVWGRLEFF.

J is TRBJ2-7 and V is TRBV5-1; weak D call: TRBD2 (5 bases). Germline V lookup: CDR1 SGHRS, CDR2 YFSETQ. V was trimmed by 0 bases and J by 4 bases, leaving 11 bases between them. This CDR3 comprises 14 residues. The CDR3 DNA reads TGCGCCAGCAGCTTGGCCAGTGACTATTACGAGCAGTACTTC. This gives the protein CASSLASDYYEQYF.

V and J are TRBV19 and TRBJ1-1; unclear D gene. The CDR3 totals 12 residues. With 5 bases removed from V and 7 bases from J, the gap between germline ends came to 11 bases. Germline CDR1 reads LNHDA; CDR2 reads SQIVND (reference sequence). In DNA form, the CDR3 reads TGTGCCAGTAGTCCCTCAGTGTTTGAAGCTTTCTTT. Amino acids: CASSPSVFEAFF.

This clone has just a few counts. For the CDR3, the DNA is TGTGCCTGGAGGCGGGCAGCCCCAACTATCTATGGCTACACCTTC. It is translated as CAWRRAAPTIYGYTF. V usage is TRBV30 and J usage is TRBJ1-2, with no clear D. Germline CDR1 reads GTSNPN; CDR2 reads SVGIG (reference sequence). The CDR3 runs to 15 residues. The V end was cut by 3 bases, the J end by 4 bases, with 18 bases between.

A single count supports this clone. The chain combines TRBV6-4 with TRBJ2-5; 16 bases map to TRBD2. CDR1 is MRHNA, CDR2 SNTAGT, per germline. The CDR3 loop spans 19 amino acids. The V and J ends lost 6 bases and 2 bases, in that order; junction bases with no gene match: 12. In DNA, the CDR3 is TGTGCCAGCAGCGGGACTAGCGGGGGGGAATTCGTCTTACAAGAGACCCAGTACTTC. Translating gives CASSGTSGGEFVLQETQYF.

The chain carries TRBV3-1 (or the pseudogene TRBV3-2) and TRBJ1-4, with 7 bases identical to TRBD1. Per germline, CDR1 LGHDT and CDR2 YNNKEL (reference sequence). The CDR3 runs 13 residues. J gave up 8 bases and V 4 bases, and 4 bases lay outside the gene matches. CDR3 region: CASSRTGREKLFF. CDR3 DNA: TGTGCCAGCAGCCGGACAGGACGGGAAAAACTGTTTTTT.

The V gene is TRBV5-5, the J gene TRBJ1-1; perhaps TRBD1 as D (6 bases). Germline V lookup: CDR1 SGHKS, CDR2 YYEKEE (reference sequence). The V end was cut by 3 bases, the J end by 1 base, with 10 bases between. CDR3 length: 14 amino acids. The CDR3 DNA reads as TGTGCCAGCAGCTGGGGGCATACGAACACTGAAGCTTTCTTT. This codes for CASSWGHTNTEAFF.

The chain employs TRBV7-3 and TRBJ2-2; D ambiguous. Trimming removed 5 bases at V and 0 bases at J, with 4 bases between. The CDR3 has 13 amino acids. Per germline, CDR1 SGHTA and CDR2 FQGTGA. CDR3 nucleotide sequence: TGTGCCAGCAGCCCAGCGAACACCGGGGAGCTGTTTTTT. As protein: CASSPANTGELFF.

This CDR3 reads CASIQGTETQYF. CDR3 nucleotide sequence: TGTGCCAGCATTCAGGGGACGGAGACCCAGTACTTC. J is TRBJ2-5 and V is TRBV7-9, with a tentative D call TRBD1 (6 bases). The V gene's germline CDR1 is SEHNR and CDR2 FQNEAQ (reference sequence). Trimming left V 7 bases short and J 5 bases short, with 11 bases between. This CDR3 is 12 amino acids long.

V gene TRBV9 combines with J gene TRBJ2-1; perhaps TRBD2 as D (6 bases). Per the germline V gene, CDR1 is SGDLS and CDR2 is YYNGEE. The CDR3 has 12 amino acids. The CDR3 DNA follows: TGTGCATCGGGGCGGGGTTACAATGAGCAGTTCTTC. Its protein product is CASGRGYNEQFF.

This sequence joins TRBV6-4 and TRBJ1-2; 9 bases are shared with TRBD1. The CDR3 is 14 residues long. Germline V gene sequence: CDR1 MRHNA, CDR2 SNTAGT. J lost 4 bases, V lost 5 bases, and 5 bases had no gene match. This CDR3 is CASSQTGGRYGYTF. In DNA form, the CDR3 reads TGTGCCAGCAGTCAAACAGGGGGCCGCTATGGCTACACCTTC.

The chain employs TRBV6-6 and TRBJ1-1; D is ambiguous. The CDR3 extends over 14 amino acids. CDR1 is MNHNY, CDR2 SVGAGI, per germline (reference sequence). V lost 0 bases and J 2 bases, leaving 7 bases between the germline ends. As DNA, the CDR3 is TGTGCCAGCAGTTACTCGTGGAGTAACACTGAAGCTTTCTTT. This translates into CASSYSWSNTEAFF.

The rearrangement links TRBV3-1 (or the pseudogene TRBV3-2) to TRBJ1-1; D might be TRBD1 (6 bases). The CDR3 spans 14 residues. Germline V gives CDR1 LGHDT, CDR2 YNNKEL (reference sequence). V was trimmed by 6 bases and J by 4 bases, leaving 15 bases between them. The CDR3 nucleotides are TGTGCCAGCAGTAAAAATACAGGGTTCACTGAAGCTTTCTTT. Its translation: CASSKNTGFTEAFF.

This rearrangement joins TRBV29-1 to TRBJ1-6; 7 bases fit TRBD1. The V and J ends lost 4 bases and 7 bases, in that order; junction bases with no gene match: 4. The germline gives CDR1 SQVTM, CDR2 ANQGSEA. This CDR3 comprises 13 residues. The CDR3 nucleotides are TGCAGCGTTGCAGGGACAGAGAATTCACCCCTCCACTTT. Its protein product is CSVAGTENSPLHF.

This sequence joins TRBV4-1 and TRBJ1-5, with TRBD1 matching 9 bases. The germline gives CDR1 MGHRA, CDR2 YSYEKL. Trimming removed 3 bases from V and 3 bases from J; junction bases left unmatched: 21. The CDR3 contains 21 residues. CDR3 residues: CASSQGFRGTGTLGVNQPQHF. The DNA of the CDR3 is TGCGCCAGCAGCCAGGGGTTTCGCGGGACAGGGACTTTGGGCGTCAATCAGCCCCAGCATTTT.

This chain joins TRBV11-2 and TRBJ1-1, with D possibly being TRBD1 (5 bases). In germline, CDR1 is SGHAT, CDR2 FQNNGV. Between the trimmed V and J ends, which lost 5 bases and 7 bases, there was a span of 14 bases. The CDR3 spans 13 residues. For the CDR3, the DNA is TGTGCCAGCAGCCTACGGGCGGGGGGTGAAGCTTTCTTT. It codes for CASSLRAGGEAFF.

The V and J genes are TRBV6-9 and TRBJ2-6; D unclear. Trimming took 6 bases from V and 0 from J, leaving 6 bases between them. The germline gives CDR1 MNHGY, CDR2 SVAAGI. The CDR3 runs to 14 residues. DNA of the CDR3: TGTGCCAGCAGGCGGATCTCTGGGGCCAACGTCCTGACTTTC. Amino acid sequence: CASRRISGANVLTF.